These 18 T cell receptor beta chains were all obtained from the same sample, sequenced in a study of Graves' ophthalmopathy and Graves' hyperthyroidism. RNA transcripts served as template for amplifying TCR beta CDR3 sequences. HTBI primers served in a first-round RT-PCR, which a second-round multiplex PCR followed. TCRdb ran MiXCR on the multiplex PCR reads and lists one entry per CDR3 protein. The profile shows around 670,000 distinct CDR3 sequences, around 40% of them singletons. Sequences were obtained from peripheral blood. The source is an adult man with Graves' ophthalmopathy.

This clonotype was detected only a few times. The germline gene is not matched at one end of the junction; a read error may be the cause. The gene calls are TRBV10-2 and TRBJ1-2; D perhaps matches TRBD1 (5 bases). CDR1 is WSHSY and CDR2 is SAAADI in the germline V gene. The CDR3 runs 16 residues. CDR3 sequence: CASSESAGRTNYGYTF. Here the CDR3 DNA reads TGTGCCAGCAGTGAATCAGCAGGGCGGACTAACTATGGCTACACCTTC.

The DNA of the CDR3 is TGTGCCAGCAGCGCGCGACAGGGGCCCTACGAGCAGTACTTC. As protein: CASSARQGPYEQYF. The V gene is TRBV11-2, the J gene TRBJ2-7; 8 bases match TRBD1. V trimming: 5 bases; J trimming: 2 bases; junction bases outside the gene matches: 5. Germline CDR1 is SGHAT and CDR2 is FQNNGV. This CDR3 contains 14 residues.

The V call is TRBV4-1, the J call TRBJ2-5; no clear D. CDR1 is MGHRA, CDR2 YSYEKL, per germline. The CDR3 runs to 14 residues. Trimming took off 4 bases at V and 2 bases at J, with 11 bases between the two ends. This chain's CDR3 is CASSPVWNQETQYF. In nucleotides, the CDR3 is TGCGCCAGCAGCCCGGTGTGGAATCAAGAGACCCAGTACTTC.

A word on this clonotype: A much larger clone sits a single nucleotide away, making a read error possible. The V and J genes are TRBV19 and TRBJ1-3; no firm D call. The germline gives CDR1 LNHDA, CDR2 SQIVND (reference sequence). This CDR3 spans 15 amino acids. CDR3 sequence (DNA): TGTACCAGTATCGATGACGGAGCCTCTGGAAACACCATATATTTT. Protein: CTSIDDGASGNTIYF.

This clonotype showed up many times. The V and J genes are TRBV29-1 and TRBJ2-7; D not certain. Germline assignment: CDR1 SQVTM and CDR2 ANQGSEA. Trimming removed 7 bases at V and 1 base at J, with 14 bases between. The CDR3 covers 13 residues. Here the CDR3 DNA reads TGCAGCGGGCGAGGAATGGAATCCTACGAGCAGTACTTC. Translated: CSGRGMESYEQYF.

The chain is built from TRBV7-8 and TRBJ2-2; no reliable D call. This CDR3 is built from 13 residues. Trimming took off 5 bases at V and 6 bases at J, with 10 bases between the two ends. CDR1 and CDR2 from the germline V gene are SGHVS and FQNEAQ. CDR3: CASSPSFPGELFF. The CDR3 DNA reads TGTGCCAGCAGCCCGAGTTTCCCCGGGGAGCTGTTTTTT.

This clonotype appeared a single time. V and J are TRBV5-1 and TRBJ2-7, with 9 nucleotides matching TRBD1. The CDR3 has 14 amino acids. Germline CDR1 and CDR2: SGHRS and YFSETQ. Unmatched junction bases numbered 10, after V lost 9 bases and J lost 3 bases. CDR3 sequence (DNA): TGCGCCATAGTGGGGACAGGGATCGGCTACGAGCAGTACTTC. Its translation is CAIVGTGIGYEQYF.

This chain links TRBV2 with TRBJ1-6, with D perhaps TRBD1 (5 bases). CDR1 SNHLY and CDR2 FYNNEI come from the germline V gene. The CDR3 covers 15 residues. The ends were cut back, 5 bases at V and 7 bases at J, with 15 bases in the middle. The CDR3 DNA sequence: TGTGCCAGCAGTTTTAAAGGGGCGTTCAATTCACCCCTCCACTTT. As protein: CASSFKGAFNSPLHF. Full variable domain (remainder filled in from reference TRBV2 and TRBJ1-6): EPEVTQTPSHQVTQMGQEVILRCVPISNHLYFYWYRQILGQKVEFLVSFYNNEISEKSEIFDDQFSVERPDGSNFTLKIRSTKLEDSAMYFCASSFKGAFNSPLHFGNGTRLTVT.

This rearrangement joins TRBV25-1 to TRBJ2-7; D may correspond to TRBD1 or TRBD2 (6 bases each). The CDR3 sequence is 14 residues long. CDR1 and CDR2 (germline): MGHDK, SYGVNS. Trimming cost V 6 bases and J 7 bases, with 19 bases left between them. CDR3 bases: TGTGCCAGCAGCCAAGGTAGGGGGGTAGGTGAGCAGTACTTC. Protein sequence: CASSQGRGVGEQYF.

The chain couples TRBV20-1 to TRBJ2-5; the D is unclear. The V end lost 4 bases, the J end lost 2 bases, and 11 bases lay between the germline ends. Germline V gives CDR1 DFQATT, CDR2 SNEGSKA (reference sequence). The CDR3 sequence is 13 residues long. The CDR3 DNA reads as TGCAGTGCTACCCGGACGGAACAAGAGACCCAGTACTTC. Protein sequence: CSATRTEQETQYF.

This clonotype was observed many times. This chain connects TRBV29-1 to TRBJ1-4; no firm D call. The V gene lost 3 bases and the J gene lost 0 bases, with 8 bases spanning the gap. This CDR3 spans 14 amino acids. The germline gives CDR1 SQVTM, CDR2 ANQGSEA. CDR3 in DNA: TGCAGCGTTGACTCGGACTCAACTAATGAAAAACTGTTTTTT. Its protein is CSVDSDSTNEKLFF.

The V call is TRBV12-3 or TRBV12-4, the J call TRBJ1-2; 10 positions agree with TRBD1. Trimming took 4 bases from V and 6 from J; bases not matched to a gene: 5. The CDR3 extends over 14 amino acids. The CDR3 DNA reads TGTGCCAGCAGTTCACGACAGGGGGCCGATGGCTACACCTTC. Translating gives CASSSRQGADGYTF.

In this sample, this clonotype turned up many times. The CDR3 is CASSKRGARQETQYF. As DNA, the CDR3 is TGTGCCAGCAGTAAAAGAGGGGCCAGACAAGAGACCCAGTACTTC. The chain employs TRBV25-1 and TRBJ2-5, with D perhaps assigned TRBD1 or TRBD2 (5 bases each). The CDR3 covers 15 residues. The germline V gene has CDR1 MGHDK and CDR2 SYGVNS. Trimming pared 5 bases from V and 2 bases from J, leaving 15 bases between.

This clonotype was observed a handful of times. The CDR3 spells CASSPRGTGEETQYF. CDR3 nucleotides: TGTGCCAGCAGCCCAAGAGGGACAGGGGAAGAGACCCAGTACTTC. This chain joins TRBV7-9 and TRBJ2-5, with TRBD1 matching over 10 bases. The CDR3 consists of 15 residues. Germline lookup yields CDR1 SEHNR and CDR2 FQNEAQ (reference sequence). Trimming cost V 5 bases and J 3 bases; bases outside gene matches: 6.

Points on this clonotype: An end of the junction does not agree with germline; a read error may underlie this. The CDR3, as DNA: TGTGCCAGCAGCCGGGGACAGGGCCTCCGGGGCTTC. Its translation is CASSRGQGLRGF. The V and J genes are TRBV5-4 and TRBJ2-7; 9 positions match TRBD1. The CDR3 is made up of 12 amino acids. Germline V lookup: CDR1 SGHNT, CDR2 YYREEE (reference sequence).

This chain uses TRBV2 with TRBJ1-2; D uncertain. Trimming stripped 2 bases from V and 6 bases from J, with 13 bases between. The germline gives CDR1 SNHLY, CDR2 FYNNEI. The CDR3 loop spans 14 amino acids. The CDR3 region has the DNA TGTGCCAGCAGTGAATGGGATTACGAGCATGGCTACACCTTC. It codes for CASSEWDYEHGYTF.

The chain couples TRBV7-6 to TRBJ1-5; D is perhaps TRBD1 (5 bases). Germline loops: CDR1 SGHVS, CDR2 FNYEAQ. CDR3 size: 15 residues. DNA of the CDR3: TGTGCTAGAGTCGCCACAGGAGGTTGGAATCAGCCCCAGCATTTT. This sequence encodes CARVATGGWNQPQHF.

J is TRBJ2-2 and V is TRBV10-1; 9 nucleotides line up with TRBD2. The CDR3 length is 16 residues. Germline V gene sequence: CDR1 WNHNN, CDR2 SYGVQD (reference sequence). V lost 0 bases, J lost 6 bases, and 5 bases stayed unmatched. The CDR3 nucleotides are TGCGCCAGCAGTGAGTCAAAAGCGGGAGGTTCCGGGGAGCTGTTTTTT. This codes for CASSESKAGGSGELFF.